The rows below give T cell receptor beta chains drawn from one sample of a study of Graves' ophthalmopathy and Graves' hyperthyroidism. Using its own MiXCR run on the multiplex PCR reads, TCRdb lists one record per CDR3 protein. The table has some 400,000 distinct CDR3 sequences, around 17% seen once. The sequencing input was peripheral blood. All receptors come from a woman aged 18-29 years with Graves' ophthalmopathy. CDR3s include the opening cysteine and the closing phenylalanine or tryptophan. A D gene is named only where the DNA matches it firmly. Size tells how often a clone was seen (once, few, many) or the class of an expanded clone, and some rows leave it out.

j_call v_call d_call clone_size cdr3_nt cdr3_aa
TRBJ1-1 TRBV3-1 . many TGTGCCAGCAGCCAAGTGGGGAAGCTCACTGAAGCTTTCTTT CASSQVGKLTEAFF
TRBJ2-2 TRBV19 . many TGTGCCAGTAGTACACTAGGAACCAGGGAGCTGTTTTTT CASSTLGTRELFF
TRBJ2-2 TRBV24-1 TRBD2 many TGTGCCACCGGCCGCGTCGAAGAAGCGGGAGCGGCGGGCGGGGAGCTGTTTTTT CATGRVEEAGAAGGELFF
TRBJ1-5 TRBV12-3/TRBV12-4 . many TGTGCCAGCGCAAATAGGGGACCTGGTCAGCCCCAGCATTTT CASANRGPGQPQHF
TRBJ1-1 TRBV30 . . TGTGCCTGGAACAGGGTAGGCACTGAAGCTTTCTTT CAWNRVGTEAFF
TRBJ1-1 TRBV7-2 TRBD1 . TGTGCCAGCACCAAGTCATCAGGGGGCACTGAAGCTTTCTTT CASTKSSGGTEAFF
TRBJ2-2 TRBV6-1 TRBD2 many TGTGCCAGCAGTGAGGCGGGGGGGCAGAACACCGGGGAGCTGTTTTTT CASSEAGGQNTGELFF
TRBJ2-5 TRBV30 . many TGTGCCTGGAGCGCCCTACAGAAAGAGACCCAGTACTTC CAWSALQKETQYF
TRBJ2-2 TRBV2 TRBD2 many TGTGCCAGCAGTGAACGCCGTACTAGCGGGAGGTACACCGGGGAGCTGTTTTTT CASSERRTSGRYTGELFF
TRBJ1-1 TRBV7-8 . many TGTGCCAGCAGCTTGCCGGGAGGAGAAGCTTTCTTT CASSLPGGEAFF
TRBJ2-7 TRBV27 . many TGTGCCAGCAGTTCCCAGGGACCTACCTTCTACGAGCAGTACTTC CASSSQGPTFYEQYF
TRBJ1-5 TRBV7-3 TRBD1 many TGTGCCAGCAGCTCGACAGGGCTCGAACAGCCCCAGCATTTT CASSSTGLEQPQHF
TRBJ2-2 TRBV7-2 . many TGTGCCAGCAGCTTAGCAGATGGCGGGGAGCTGTTTTTT CASSLADGGELFF
TRBJ1-5 TRBV6-1 . many TGTGCCAGCAGAGCAGGGGAATATAGCAATCAGCCCCAGCATTTT CASRAGEYSNQPQHF
TRBJ2-5 TRBV28 TRBD1 . TGTGCCAGCAGTTTAATGGGACAGGGGATCCAAGAGACCCAGTACTTC CASSLMGQGIQETQYF
TRBJ2-2 TRBV6-2/TRBV6-3 . many TGTGCCAGCACTACCCGGGCCCCAGCGGGGGACAGCGGGGAGCTGTTTTTT CASTTRAPAGDSGELFF
TRBJ1-2 TRBV6-5 . many TGTGCCACCGACAGACGAGCTAACTATGGCTACACCTTC CATDRRANYGYTF
TRBJ1-1 TRBV29-1 TRBD1 many TGCAGCGTTGTGGGGGGACAGGGGACTGAAGCTTTCTTT CSVVGGQGTEAFF
TRBJ2-5 TRBV20-1 . many TGCAGTGCTCAGAAGGGGTCCCACGGAGAGACCCAGTACTTC CSAQKGSHGETQYF
TRBJ1-2 TRBV6-2/TRBV6-3 TRBD1 many TGTGCCAGCACCAGCCCAAACAGGGGTAACTATGGCTACACCTTC CASTSPNRGNYGYTF
TRBJ2-4 TRBV20-1 . many TGCAGTGCTAGTAGGGGAGAGATTCAGTACTTC CSASRGEIQYF
TRBJ1-2 TRBV4-1 . many TGCGCCAGCAGCCAAGAGGACATTGGCGGCTACACCTTC CASSQEDIGGYTF